The 9 T cell receptor beta chains reported below all come from one sample, sequenced in a study of cytomegalovirus exposure and HLA in healthy donors. 60 Vbeta and 13 Jbeta primers were used in PCR. The table came from immunoSEQ multiplex PCR; TCRdb's copy has only in-frame clones and leaves some out. Here the sample spans some 190,000 clones, 80% being singletons. The sample consisted of PBMCs. These receptors were taken from a woman younger than 45 in good health and CMV-seronegative.

The rearrangement links TRBV29-1 to TRBJ1-2; the match to TRBD1 covers 7 bases. CDR3 size: 12 residues. Germline-derived CDR1 and CDR2 are SQVTM and ANQGSEA. After removal of 6 bases from V and 5 bases from J, the junction contained 6 bases not matched to a gene. CDR3 amino acids: CSVQGGSYGYTF. In nucleotides, the CDR3 is TGCAGCGTGCAGGGGGGTAGTTATGGCTACACCTTC.

The chain couples TRBV19 to TRBJ1-2; TRBD1 is a possible D gene (5 bases). CDR1 LNHDA and CDR2 SQIVND come from the germline V gene (reference sequence). Trimming took 3 bases from V and 4 from J, leaving 6 bases between them. The CDR3 length is 12 residues. CDR3 DNA sequence: TGTGCCAGTAGTATGGGGGGCTATGGCTACACCTTC. Translating gives CASSMGGYGYTF.

As regards this clone: An end of the junction differs from the germline gene, which may be a read error. CDR3 loop: CASSLNRGGEQYF. In DNA, the CDR3 is TGTGCTAGCAGCTTAAACAGGGGAGGCGAGCAGTACTTC. The chain joins TRBV7-7 to TRBJ2-7, with a tentative D call TRBD1 (7 bases). Per the germline V gene, CDR1 is SSHAT and CDR2 is FNYEAQ (reference sequence). This CDR3 contains 13 residues.

The chain joins TRBV30 to TRBJ1-2, with 9 bases that match TRBD1. V shed 1 base and J 8 bases; nucleotides not matched to a gene: 8. CDR1 is GTSNPN and CDR2 is SVGIG in the germline V gene (reference sequence). The CDR3 contains 14 residues. In DNA, the CDR3 is TGTGCCTGGAGTGAAAGGGGACAGGGTGAAGGCTACACCTTC. Residues: CAWSERGQGEGYTF. Filled out from reference TRBV30 and TRBJ1-2, the complete variable domain reads SQTIHQWPATLVQPVGSPLSLECTVEGTSNPNLYWYRQAAGRGLQLLFYSVGIGQISSEVPQNLSASRPQDRQFILSSKKLLLSDSGFYLCAWSERGQGEGYTFGSGTRLTVV.

This clone showed up just once. This chain connects TRBV30 to TRBJ2-5, with D possibly being TRBD1 (5 bases). The V gene lost 2 bases and the J gene lost 4 bases, with 23 bases spanning the gap. Germline V CDR1 and CDR2: GTSNPN, SVGIG (reference sequence). The CDR3 has 17 residues. CDR3 region: CAWSITRLVGVRETQYF. DNA for the CDR3: TGTGCCTGGAGTATCACCCGCCTTGTAGGGGTGCGAGAGACCCAGTACTTC. Full variable domain (rest looked up from reference TRBV30 and TRBJ2-5): SQTIHQWPATLVQPVGSPLSLECTVEGTSNPNLYWYRQAAGRGLQLLFYSVGIGQISSEVPQNLSASRPQDRQFILSSKKLLLSDSGFYLCAWSITRLVGVRETQYFGPGTRLLVL.

CDR3 bases: TGTGCCAGCAGCGAACGAGGCTCGGGGGGCCCCTACGAGCAGTACTTC. Translation gives CASSERGSGGPYEQYF. The chain carries TRBV9 and TRBJ2-7, with D possibly being TRBD2 (7 bases). V was cut by 3 bases and J by 2 bases, with 18 bases left in between. CDR3 size: 16 residues. The germline gives CDR1 SGDLS, CDR2 YYNGEE. The variable domain in full, with the rest retrieved from reference TRBV9 and TRBJ2-7, is DSGVTQTPKHLITATGQRVTLRCSPRSGDLSVYWYQQSLDQGLQFLIQYYNGEERAKGNILERFSAQQFPDLHSELNLSSLELGDSALYFCASSERGSGGPYEQYFGPGTRLTVT.

The genes are TRBV9 and TRBJ1-1; D is perhaps TRBD1 (5 bases). Germline values: CDR1 SGDLS, CDR2 YYNGEE. CDR3 length: 14 amino acids. Trimming left V 5 bases short and J 1 base short, with 12 bases between. The DNA of the CDR3 is TGTGCCAGCAGTCGAAGGAGGGGGAACACTGAAGCTTTCTTT. Translated, it gives CASSRRRGNTEAFF.

The chain links TRBV5-5 to TRBJ2-1; 11 bases fit TRBD2. Germline CDR1 SGHKS, CDR2 YYEKEE (reference sequence). V dropped 4 bases and J dropped 4; count of bases not matched to a gene: 7. The CDR3 totals 16 residues. The chain's CDR3 is CASSLRLAGTYNEQFF. In nucleotides, the CDR3 is TGTGCCAGCAGCCTGAGACTAGCGGGGACTTACAATGAGCAGTTCTTC.

This clone was observed a few times. The gene calls are TRBV5-1 and TRBJ2-1; 11 nucleotides match TRBD2. The trim removed 0 bases at V and 3 bases at J, leaving 5 bases unmatched. The CDR3 length is 17 residues. The germline CDR1 and CDR2 sequences are SGHRS and YFSETQ. The CDR3 DNA sequence: TGCGCCAGCAGCTTGGCGTCGACTAGCGGGGTCTACAATGAGCAGTTCTTC. It codes for CASSLASTSGVYNEQFF. Using reference TRBV5-1 and TRBJ2-1 for the parts outside the CDR3, the full variable domain is KAGVTQTPRYLIKTRGQQVTLSCSPISGHRSVSWYQQTPGQGLQFLFEYFSETQRNKGNFPGRFSGRQFSNSRSEMNVSTLELGDSALYLCASSLASTSGVYNEQFFGPGTRLTVL.